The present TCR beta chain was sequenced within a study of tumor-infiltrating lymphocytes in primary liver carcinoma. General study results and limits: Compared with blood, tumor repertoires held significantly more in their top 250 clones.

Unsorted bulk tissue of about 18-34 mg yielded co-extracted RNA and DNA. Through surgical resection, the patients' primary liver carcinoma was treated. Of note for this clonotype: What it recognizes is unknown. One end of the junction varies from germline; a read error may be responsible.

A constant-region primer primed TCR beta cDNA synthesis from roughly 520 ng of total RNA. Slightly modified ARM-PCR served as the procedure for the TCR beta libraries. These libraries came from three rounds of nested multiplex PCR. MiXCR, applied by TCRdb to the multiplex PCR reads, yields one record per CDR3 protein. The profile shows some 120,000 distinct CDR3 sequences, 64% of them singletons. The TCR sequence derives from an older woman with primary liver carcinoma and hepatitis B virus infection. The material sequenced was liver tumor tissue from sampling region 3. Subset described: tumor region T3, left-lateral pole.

CDR3 coding DNA: TGTGCCAGCAGTGAAGGCGTCCTACAGCGGTATTTT. Translating it yields CASSEGVLQRYF. The rearrangement joins TRBV6-1 to TRBJ1-5; D is undetermined. Germline V lookup: CDR1 MNHNS, CDR2 SASEGT. This CDR3 region has 12 residues.